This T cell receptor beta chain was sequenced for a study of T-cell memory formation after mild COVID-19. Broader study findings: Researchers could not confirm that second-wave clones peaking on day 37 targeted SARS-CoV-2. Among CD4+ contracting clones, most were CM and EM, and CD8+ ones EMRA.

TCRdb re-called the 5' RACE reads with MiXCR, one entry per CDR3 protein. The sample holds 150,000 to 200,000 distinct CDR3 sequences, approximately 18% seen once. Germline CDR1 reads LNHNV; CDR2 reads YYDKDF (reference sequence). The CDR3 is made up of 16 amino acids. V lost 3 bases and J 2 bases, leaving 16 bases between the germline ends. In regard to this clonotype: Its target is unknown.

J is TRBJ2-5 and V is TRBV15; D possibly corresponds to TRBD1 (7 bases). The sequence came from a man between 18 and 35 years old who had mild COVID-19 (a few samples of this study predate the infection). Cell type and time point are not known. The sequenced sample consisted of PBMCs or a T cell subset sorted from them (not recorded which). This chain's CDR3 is CATSSQRQGGQETQYF. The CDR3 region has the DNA TGTGCCACCAGCAGTCAACGACAGGGAGGTCAAGAGACCCAGTACTTC.